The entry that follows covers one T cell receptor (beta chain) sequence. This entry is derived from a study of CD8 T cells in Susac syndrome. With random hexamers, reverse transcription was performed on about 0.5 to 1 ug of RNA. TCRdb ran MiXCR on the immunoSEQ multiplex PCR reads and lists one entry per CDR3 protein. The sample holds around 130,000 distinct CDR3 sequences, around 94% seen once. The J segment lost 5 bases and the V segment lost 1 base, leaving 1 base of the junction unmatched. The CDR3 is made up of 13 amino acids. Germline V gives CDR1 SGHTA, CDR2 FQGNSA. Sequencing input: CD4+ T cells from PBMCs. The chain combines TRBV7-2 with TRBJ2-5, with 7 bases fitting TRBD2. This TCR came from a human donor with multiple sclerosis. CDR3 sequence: CASSLVLAETQYF. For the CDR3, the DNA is TGTGCCAGCAGCTTAGTACTAGCGGAGACCCAGTACTTC. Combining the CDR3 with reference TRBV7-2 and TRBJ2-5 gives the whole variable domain GAGVSQSPSNKVTEKGKDVELRCDPISGHTALYWYRQSLGQGLEFLIYFQGNSAPDKSGLPSDRFSAERTGGSVSTLTIQRTQQEDSAVYLCASSLVLAETQYFGPGTRLLVL.